This T cell receptor (beta chain) was sequenced for a study of tumor-infiltrating lymphocytes in localized non-small cell lung cancer. Profiled with immunoSEQ multiplex PCR; TCRdb holds only in-frame clones, not every one. The sample has more than 15,000 clones; more than 60% are singletons. Trimming removed 7 bases at V and 4 bases at J, with 17 bases between. Germline loops: CDR1 MNHNS, CDR2 SASEGT. This CDR3 has 15 residues. The sequence came from a human donor with non-small cell lung cancer. Sequencing used lung tumor tissue. The genes are TRBV6-1 and TRBJ1-5, with D perhaps matching TRBD1 (5 bases). CDR3 bases: TGTGCCAGCATCCTAGGAGGGGCGCTTAATCAGCCCCAGCATTTT. Amino acid sequence: CASILGGALNQPQHF.